This T cell receptor beta chain was captured by sequencing in a study of a mutant IDH1 vaccine in newly diagnosed glioma. For the study at large: Administration of eight vaccinations to patients took place in weeks 1, 3, 5, 7, 11, 15, 19, 23. Initiation of the vaccine course occurred 4-6 weeks after radiotherapy alone, or alongside temozolomide cycles.

The CDR3 is 16 residues long. Per the germline V gene, CDR1 is SGDLS and CDR2 is YYNGEE. V shed 0 bases, J shed 5 bases, and the junction held 6 bases outside the gene matches. Study outcomes and limitations: Evidence of vaccine-induced immune responses was documented in about 93% of patients.

Sequencing used immunoSEQ multiplex PCR; TCRdb keeps in-frame clones, though not all of them. This table holds 110,000 or so clones, under 90% found once. Time point indicated: week 11, during vaccination. One vaccine dose held 300 ug of mutant IDH1 20-mer peptide and came with topical imiquimod. Remarks on this clone: What it binds is unknown.

The TCR comes from a woman aged 45-59 years with glioma. The sample was PBMCs, taken from a glioma patient whose treatment included an IDH1 peptide vaccine. The gene calls are TRBV9 and TRBJ2-1; 9 bases fit TRBD2. The CDR3 is CASSVVGREGHNEQFF. DNA for the CDR3: TGTGCCAGCAGCGTAGTTGGGCGGGAGGGCCACAATGAGCAGTTCTTC.